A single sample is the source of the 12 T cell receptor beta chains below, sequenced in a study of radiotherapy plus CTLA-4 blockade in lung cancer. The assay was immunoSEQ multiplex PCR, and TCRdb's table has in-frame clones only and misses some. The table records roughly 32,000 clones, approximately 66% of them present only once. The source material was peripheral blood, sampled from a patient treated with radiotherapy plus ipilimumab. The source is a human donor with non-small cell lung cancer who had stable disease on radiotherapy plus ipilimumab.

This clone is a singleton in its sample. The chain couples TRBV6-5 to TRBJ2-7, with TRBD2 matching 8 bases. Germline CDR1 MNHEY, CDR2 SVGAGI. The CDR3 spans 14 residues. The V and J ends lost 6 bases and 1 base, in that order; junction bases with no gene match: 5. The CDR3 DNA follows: TGTGCCAGCAGACGGACTAGCCGTTCCTACGAGCAGTACTTC. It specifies CASRRTSRSYEQYF.

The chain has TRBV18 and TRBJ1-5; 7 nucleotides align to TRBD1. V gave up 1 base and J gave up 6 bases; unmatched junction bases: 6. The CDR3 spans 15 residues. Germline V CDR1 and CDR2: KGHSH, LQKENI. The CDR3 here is CASSPLDRAGQPQHF. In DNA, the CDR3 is TGTGCCAGCTCACCACTCGACAGGGCCGGTCAGCCCCAGCATTTT. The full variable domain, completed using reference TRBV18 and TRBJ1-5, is NAGVMQNPRHLVRRRGQEARLRCSPMKGHSHVYWYRQLPEEGLKFMVYLQKENIIDESGMPKERFSAEFPKEGPSILRIQQVVRGDSAAYFCASSPLDRAGQPQHFGDGTRLSIL.

The CDR3 region is CASRSPSEYRNEQFF. CDR3 bases: TGTGCCAGCAGGAGTCCTTCTGAGTATAGGAATGAGCAGTTCTTC. This chain connects TRBV2 to TRBJ2-1; D unresolved. CDR3 length equals 15 residues. Germline V gene sequence: CDR1 SNHLY, CDR2 FYNNEI. With 6 bases removed from V and 7 bases from J, the gap between germline ends came to 19 bases.

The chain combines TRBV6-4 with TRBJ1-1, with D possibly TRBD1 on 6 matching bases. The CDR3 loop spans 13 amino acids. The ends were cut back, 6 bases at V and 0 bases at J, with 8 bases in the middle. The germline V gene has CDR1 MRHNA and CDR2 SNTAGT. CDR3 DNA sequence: TGTGCCAGCAGAGGACAGATGAACACTGAAGCTTTCTTT. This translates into CASRGQMNTEAFF.

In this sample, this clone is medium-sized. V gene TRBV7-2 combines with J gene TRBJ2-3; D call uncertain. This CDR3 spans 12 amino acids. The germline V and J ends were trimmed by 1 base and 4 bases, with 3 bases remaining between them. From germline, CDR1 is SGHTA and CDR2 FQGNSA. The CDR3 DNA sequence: TGTGCCAGCAGCTTAGGAGCAGATACGCAGTATTTT. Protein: CASSLGADTQYF. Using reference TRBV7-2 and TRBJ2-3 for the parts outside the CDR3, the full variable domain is GAGVSQSPSNKVTEKGKDVELRCDPISGHTALYWYRQSLGQGLEFLIYFQGNSAPDKSGLPSDRFSAERTGGSVSTLTIQRTQQEDSAVYLCASSLGADTQYFGPGTRLTVL.

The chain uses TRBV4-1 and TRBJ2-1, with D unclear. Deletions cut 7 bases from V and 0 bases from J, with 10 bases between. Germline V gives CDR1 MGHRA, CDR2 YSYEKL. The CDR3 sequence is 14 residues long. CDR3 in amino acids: CASNNPGSYNEQFF. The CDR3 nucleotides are TGCGCCAGCAACAACCCTGGCTCCTACAATGAGCAGTTCTTC.

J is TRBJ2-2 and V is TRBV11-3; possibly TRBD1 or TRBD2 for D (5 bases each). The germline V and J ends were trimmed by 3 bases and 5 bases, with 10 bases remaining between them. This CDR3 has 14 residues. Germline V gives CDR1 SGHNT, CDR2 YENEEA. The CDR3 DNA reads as TGTGCCAGCAGCTTGGGGGTACAGACCGGGGAGCTGTTTTTT. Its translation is CASSLGVQTGELFF.

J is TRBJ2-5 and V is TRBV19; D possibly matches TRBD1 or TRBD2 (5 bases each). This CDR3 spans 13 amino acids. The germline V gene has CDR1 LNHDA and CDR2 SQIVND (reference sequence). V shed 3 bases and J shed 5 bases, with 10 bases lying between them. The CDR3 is CASSMRGGETQYF. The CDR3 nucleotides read TGTGCCAGTAGTATGAGGGGTGGGGAGACCCAGTACTTC.

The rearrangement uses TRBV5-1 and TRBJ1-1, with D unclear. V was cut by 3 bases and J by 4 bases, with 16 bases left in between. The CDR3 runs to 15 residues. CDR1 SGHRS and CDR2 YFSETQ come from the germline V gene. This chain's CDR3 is CASSSLRVVGTEAFF. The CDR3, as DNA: TGCGCCAGCAGCTCGCTCCGGGTTGTCGGCACTGAAGCTTTCTTT.

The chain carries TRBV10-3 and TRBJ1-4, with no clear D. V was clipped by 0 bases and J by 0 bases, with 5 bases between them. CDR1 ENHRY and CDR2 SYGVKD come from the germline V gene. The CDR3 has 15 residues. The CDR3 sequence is CAISESPPTNEKLFF. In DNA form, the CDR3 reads TGTGCCATCAGTGAGTCCCCTCCAACTAATGAAAAACTGTTTTTT.

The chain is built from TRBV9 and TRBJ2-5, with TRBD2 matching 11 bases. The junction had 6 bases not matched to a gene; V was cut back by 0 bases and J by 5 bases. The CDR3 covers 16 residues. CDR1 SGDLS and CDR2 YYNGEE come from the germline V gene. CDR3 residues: CASSVGLAGGGETQYF. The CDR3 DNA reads TGTGCCAGCAGCGTAGGGCTAGCGGGAGGCGGGGAGACCCAGTACTTC.

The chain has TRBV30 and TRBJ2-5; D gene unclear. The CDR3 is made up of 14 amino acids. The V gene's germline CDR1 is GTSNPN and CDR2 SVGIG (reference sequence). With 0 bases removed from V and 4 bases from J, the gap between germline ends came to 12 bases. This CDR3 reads CAWSVYLWGETQYF. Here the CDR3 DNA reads TGTGCCTGGAGTGTTTACCTATGGGGAGAGACCCAGTACTTC.